A selection of T cell receptor beta chains follows, all from one sample in a study of cytomegalovirus exposure and HLA in healthy donors. The data were produced by immunoSEQ multiplex PCR, yet TCRdb's version contains in-frame clones alone and is incomplete. The sample holds almost 75,000 clones; around four fifths are singletons and the top ten take 2.5% to 3%. Sequenced: PBMCs. Source of these receptors: a man aged 25-45 years in good health and CMV-seronegative. CDR3s leave out the opening cysteine and the closing phenylalanine or tryptophan.

J gene | V gene | CDR3 protein
TRBJ2-5 | TRBV27 | ASKWGDSGGEETQY
TRBJ2-7 | TRBV7-2 | ASSWTSGGFSY
TRBJ1-2 | TRBV4-2 | ASSQDQDGGNGYT
TRBJ2-1 | TRBV5-4 | ASTQTSANEQF
TRBJ2-6 | TRBV2 | ASSDRAGANVLT
TRBJ2-7 | TRBV5-1 | ASSLAGLHYEQY
TRBJ1-5 | TRBV19 | ASSISGEDQPQH
TRBJ2-3 | TRBV6-4 | ASSNSGGAADTQY
TRBJ2-5 | TRBV5-1 | ASATGEQETQY
TRBJ2-1 | TRBV4-2 | ASSLLAGDLVDEQF
TRBJ1-1 | TRBV21-1 | ASSKEDRDTEAF
TRBJ2-5 | TRBV10-3 | ATGQQETQY
TRBJ1-6 | TRBV2 | ASNSDRPYNSPLH
TRBJ2-7 | TRBV5-4 | ASSLFDRREVEQY
TRBJ2-2 | TRBV5-4 | ASSLGGGQGAHTGELF
TRBJ2-6 | TRBV5-4 | ASSLLVGRFSGANVLT
TRBJ1-2 | TRBV5-4 | ASSLAGRDWDYGYT
TRBJ1-2 | TRBV30 | AWNRVANYGYT
TRBJ1-1 | TRBV4-1 | ASSRQGAITEAF
TRBJ1-1 | TRBV7-9 | ASSLVAGRTEAF
TRBJ2-2 | TRBV7-8 | ASSLDFLAPGYDHGELF
TRBJ1-2 | TRBV6-5 | ATKQGVGYGYT
TRBJ1-1 | TRBV4-2 | ASSQGAENTEAF
TRBJ2-1 | TRBV7-3 | ASSLVSGGEQF
TRBJ2-7 | TRBV29-1 | SVKGQGETSEQY
TRBJ2-3 | TRBV9 | ASSVGSYSTDTQY
TRBJ1-2 | TRBV4-2 | ASSQDRDYGYT
TRBJ1-6 | TRBV9 | ASSALGHSPLH
TRBJ2-3 | TRBV5-1 | ASSLDAGYGTDTQY
TRBJ1-2 | TRBV10-3 | AIRPGQLPYGYT
TRBJ2-3 | TRBV7-6 | ASRASGSNTQY
TRBJ2-3 | TRBV7-2 | ASEYRGSGSAQY
TRBJ2-1 | TRBV4-3 | ASSQQNRGARNEQF
TRBJ1-3 | TRBV28 | ASSSGDSSGNTIY
TRBJ2-2 | TRBV27 | ASKWDMMNTGELF
TRBJ1-3 | TRBV7-2 | ASSLRQMTNTIY
TRBJ2-1 | TRBV6-5 | ASKGSYNEQF
TRBJ1-2 | TRBV7-2 | ASSGGGYGYT
TRBJ1-5 | TRBV19 | ASSMEGVQPQH
TRBJ1-5 | TRBV28 | ASSLLGTGKYQPQH
TRBJ2-7 | TRBV2 | ASSDLTSMVYEQY
TRBJ2-5 | TRBV4-3 | ASSRGPGTGGQETQY
TRBJ2-3 | TRBV7-3 | ASRASDRGGADTQY
TRBJ2-7 | TRBV9 | ASSQGGGPSYEQY